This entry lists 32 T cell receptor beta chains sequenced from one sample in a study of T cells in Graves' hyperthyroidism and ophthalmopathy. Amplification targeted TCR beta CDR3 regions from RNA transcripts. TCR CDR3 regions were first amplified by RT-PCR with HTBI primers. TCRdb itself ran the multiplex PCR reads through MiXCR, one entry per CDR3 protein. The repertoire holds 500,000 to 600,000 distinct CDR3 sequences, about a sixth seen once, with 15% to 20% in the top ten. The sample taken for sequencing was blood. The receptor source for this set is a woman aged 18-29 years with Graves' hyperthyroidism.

As DNA, the CDR3 is TGTGCCAGCTCACCAAGCGATCGTGGACCCGCTAATCAGCCCCAGCATTTT. This codes for CASSPSDRGPANQPQHF. The chain joins TRBV18 to TRBJ1-5; D gene unclear. Germline loops: CDR1 KGHSH, CDR2 LQKENI. The V end was cut by 2 bases, the J end by 4 bases, with 18 bases between. The CDR3 extends over 17 amino acids.

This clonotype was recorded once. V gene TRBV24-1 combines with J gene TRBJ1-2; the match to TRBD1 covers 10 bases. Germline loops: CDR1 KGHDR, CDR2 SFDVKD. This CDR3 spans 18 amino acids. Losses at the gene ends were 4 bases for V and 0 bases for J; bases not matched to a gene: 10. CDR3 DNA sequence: TGTGCCACCAGTGAACCGCCGGGACAGGGGCGAGCTAACTATGGCTACACCTTC. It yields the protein CATSEPPGQGRANYGYTF.

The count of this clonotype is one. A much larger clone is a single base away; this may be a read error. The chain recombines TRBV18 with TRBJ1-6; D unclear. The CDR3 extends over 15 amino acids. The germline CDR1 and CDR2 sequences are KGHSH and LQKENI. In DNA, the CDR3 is TGTGCCAGCTCCGTGCGGGGAAGCTATAATTCACCCCGCCACTTT. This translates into CASSVRGSYNSPRHF.

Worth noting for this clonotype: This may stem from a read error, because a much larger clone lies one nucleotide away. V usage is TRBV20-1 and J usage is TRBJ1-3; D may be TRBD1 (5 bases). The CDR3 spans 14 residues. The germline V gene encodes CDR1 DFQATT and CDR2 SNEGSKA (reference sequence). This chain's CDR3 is CSATGTVSGNTTYF. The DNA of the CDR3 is TGCAGTGCTACGGGGACGGTCTCTGGAAACACCACATATTTT.

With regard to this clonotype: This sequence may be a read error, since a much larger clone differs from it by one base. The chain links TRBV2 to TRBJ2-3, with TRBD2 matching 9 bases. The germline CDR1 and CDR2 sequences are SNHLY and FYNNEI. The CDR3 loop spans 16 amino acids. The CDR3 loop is CASLLSAAGGGDMQYF. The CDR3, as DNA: TGTGCCAGCCTATTGTCTGCAGCGGGGGGCGGTGATATGCAGTATTTT.

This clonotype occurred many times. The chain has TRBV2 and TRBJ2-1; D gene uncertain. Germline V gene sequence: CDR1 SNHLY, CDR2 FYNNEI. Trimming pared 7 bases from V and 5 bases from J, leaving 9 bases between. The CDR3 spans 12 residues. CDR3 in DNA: TGTGCCAGCACGGAAAGCGACAATGAGCAGTTCTTC. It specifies CASTESDNEQFF.

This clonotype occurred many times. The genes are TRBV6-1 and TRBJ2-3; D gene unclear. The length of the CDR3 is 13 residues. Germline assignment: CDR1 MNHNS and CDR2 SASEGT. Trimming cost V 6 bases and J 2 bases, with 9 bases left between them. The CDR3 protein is CASSPRATDTQYF. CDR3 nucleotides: TGTGCCAGCAGCCCCCGGGCCACAGATACGCAGTATTTT.

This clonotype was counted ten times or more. The CDR3, as DNA: TGTGCCAGCAGATCGCGTAATTCACCCCTCCACTTT. The encoded protein is CASRSRNSPLHF. This chain links TRBV12-3 or TRBV12-4 with TRBJ1-6; unclear D gene. The ends were cut back, 6 bases at V and 6 bases at J, with 6 bases in the middle. This CDR3 has 12 residues.

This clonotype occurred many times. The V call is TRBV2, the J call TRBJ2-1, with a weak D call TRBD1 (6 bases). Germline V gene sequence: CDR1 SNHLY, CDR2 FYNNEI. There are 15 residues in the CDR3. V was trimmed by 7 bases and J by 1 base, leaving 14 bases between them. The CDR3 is CASKGDRGSYNEQFF. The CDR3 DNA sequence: TGTGCCAGCAAGGGGGATAGAGGGTCCTACAATGAGCAGTTCTTC. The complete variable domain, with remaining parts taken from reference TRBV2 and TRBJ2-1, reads EPEVTQTPSHQVTQMGQEVILRCVPISNHLYFYWYRQILGQKVEFLVSFYNNEISEKSEIFDDQFSVERPDGSNFTLKIRSTKLEDSAMYFCASKGDRGSYNEQFFGPGTRLTVL.

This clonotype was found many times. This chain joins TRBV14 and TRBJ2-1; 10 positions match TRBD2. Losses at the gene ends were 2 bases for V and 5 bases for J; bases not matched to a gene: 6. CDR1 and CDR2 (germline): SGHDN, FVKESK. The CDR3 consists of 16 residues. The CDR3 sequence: CASSQFSGRIDNEQFF. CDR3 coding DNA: TGTGCCAGCAGCCAATTTAGCGGGAGGATCGACAATGAGCAGTTCTTC.

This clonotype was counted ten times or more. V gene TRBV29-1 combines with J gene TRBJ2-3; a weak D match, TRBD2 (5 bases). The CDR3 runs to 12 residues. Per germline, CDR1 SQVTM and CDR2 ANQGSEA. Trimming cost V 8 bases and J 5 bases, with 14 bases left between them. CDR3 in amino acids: CSQQKGGDTQYF. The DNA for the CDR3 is TGCAGCCAACAAAAAGGAGGAGATACGCAGTATTTT.

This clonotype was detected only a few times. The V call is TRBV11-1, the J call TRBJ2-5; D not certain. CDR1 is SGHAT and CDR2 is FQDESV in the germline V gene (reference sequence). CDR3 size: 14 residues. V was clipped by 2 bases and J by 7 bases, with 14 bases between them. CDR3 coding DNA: TGTGCCAGCAGCTTATTTGAAATTGATGGGACCCAGTACTTC. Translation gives CASSLFEIDGTQYF.

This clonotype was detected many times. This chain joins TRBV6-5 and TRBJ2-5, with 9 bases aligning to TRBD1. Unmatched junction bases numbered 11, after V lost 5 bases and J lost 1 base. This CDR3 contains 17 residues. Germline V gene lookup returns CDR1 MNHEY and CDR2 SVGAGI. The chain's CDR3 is CASSPSPGTGPQETQYF. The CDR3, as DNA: TGTGCCAGCAGTCCGTCCCCCGGGACAGGGCCCCAAGAGACCCAGTACTTC.

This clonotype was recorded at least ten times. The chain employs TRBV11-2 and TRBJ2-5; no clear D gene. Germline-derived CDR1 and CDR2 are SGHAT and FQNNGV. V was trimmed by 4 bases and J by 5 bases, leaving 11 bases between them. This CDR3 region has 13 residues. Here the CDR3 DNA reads TGTGCCAGCAGCTCCTTTCAGGAGGAGACCCAGTACTTC. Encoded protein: CASSSFQEETQYF.

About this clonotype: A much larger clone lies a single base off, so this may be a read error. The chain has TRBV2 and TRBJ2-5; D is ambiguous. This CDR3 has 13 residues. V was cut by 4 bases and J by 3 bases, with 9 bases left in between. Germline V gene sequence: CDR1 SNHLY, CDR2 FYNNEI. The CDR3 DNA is TGTGCCAGCAGTGCGTCAGTGAAAGAGACCCAGTACTTC. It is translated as CASSASVKETQYF.

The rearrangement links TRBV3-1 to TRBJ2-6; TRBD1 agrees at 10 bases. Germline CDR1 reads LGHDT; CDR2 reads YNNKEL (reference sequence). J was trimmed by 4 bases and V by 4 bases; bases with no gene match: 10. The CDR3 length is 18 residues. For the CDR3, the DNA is TGTGCCAGCAGCCCTGTCCCGGGACAGGGGACCGGGGCCAACGTCCTGACTTTC. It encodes CASSPVPGQGTGANVLTF. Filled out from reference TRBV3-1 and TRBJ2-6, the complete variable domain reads DTAVSQTPKYLVTQMGNDKSIKCEQNLGHDTMYWYKQDSKKFLKIMFSYNNKELIINETVPNRFSPKSPDKAHLNLHINSLELGDSAVYFCASSPVPGQGTGANVLTFGAGSRLTVL.

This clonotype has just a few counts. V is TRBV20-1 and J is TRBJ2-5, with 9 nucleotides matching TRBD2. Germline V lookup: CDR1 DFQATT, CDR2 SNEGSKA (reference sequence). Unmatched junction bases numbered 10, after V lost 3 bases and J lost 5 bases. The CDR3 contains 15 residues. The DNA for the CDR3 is TGCAGTGCTAGGCCGGGACTAGCCCTTCGGGAGACCCAGTACTTC. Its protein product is CSARPGLALRETQYF.

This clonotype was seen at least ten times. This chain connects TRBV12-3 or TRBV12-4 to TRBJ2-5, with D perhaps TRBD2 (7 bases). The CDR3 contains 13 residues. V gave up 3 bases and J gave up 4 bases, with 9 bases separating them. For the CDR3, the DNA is TGTGCCAGCAGTTTTAGGGGGGGAGAGACCCAGTACTTC. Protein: CASSFRGGETQYF.

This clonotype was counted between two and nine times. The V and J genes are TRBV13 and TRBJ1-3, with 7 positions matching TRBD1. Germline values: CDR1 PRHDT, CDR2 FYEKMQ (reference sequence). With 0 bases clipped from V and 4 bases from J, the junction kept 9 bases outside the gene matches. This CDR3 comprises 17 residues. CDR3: CASSLGGQVGWGNTIYF. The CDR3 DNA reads TGTGCCAGCAGCTTAGGAGGACAGGTCGGTTGGGGAAACACCATATATTTT.

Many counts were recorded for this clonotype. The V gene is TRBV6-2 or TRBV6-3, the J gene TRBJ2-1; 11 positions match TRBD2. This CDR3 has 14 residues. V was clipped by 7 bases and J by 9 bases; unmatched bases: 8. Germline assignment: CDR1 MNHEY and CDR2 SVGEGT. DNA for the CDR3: TGTGCCAGCATCCGACTAGCGGGGCGGGGTGAGCAGTTCTTC. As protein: CASIRLAGRGEQFF.

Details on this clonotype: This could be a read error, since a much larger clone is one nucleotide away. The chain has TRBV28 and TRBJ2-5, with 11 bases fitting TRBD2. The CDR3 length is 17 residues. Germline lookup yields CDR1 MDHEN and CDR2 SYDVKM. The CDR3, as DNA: TGTGCCGGCAGTTTGATTGGGACTAGCGGTAGGGCCGAGACCCAGTACTTC. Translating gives CAGSLIGTSGRAETQYF.

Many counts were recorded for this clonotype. The CDR3 DNA reads as TGTGCCAGCAGCTTAGGAAGCAGGAACACTGAAGCTTTCTTT. Translation: CASSLGSRNTEAFF. The chain couples TRBV11-2 to TRBJ1-1; D not certain. CDR1 is SGHAT, CDR2 FQNNGV, per germline. Trimming stripped 1 base from V and 1 base from J, with 7 bases between. The CDR3 is 14 amino acids.

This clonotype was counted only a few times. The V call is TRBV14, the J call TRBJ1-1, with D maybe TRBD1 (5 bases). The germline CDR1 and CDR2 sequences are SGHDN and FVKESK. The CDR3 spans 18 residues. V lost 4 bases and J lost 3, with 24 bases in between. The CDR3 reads CASSRFGGNFGSDTEAFF. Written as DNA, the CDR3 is TGTGCCAGCAGCCGATTCGGGGGGAACTTTGGATCGGACACTGAAGCTTTCTTT.

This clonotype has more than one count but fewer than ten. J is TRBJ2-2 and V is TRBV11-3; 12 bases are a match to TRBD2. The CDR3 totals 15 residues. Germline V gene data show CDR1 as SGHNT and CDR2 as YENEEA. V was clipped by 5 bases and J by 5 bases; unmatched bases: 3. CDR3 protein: CASSPGTSGTGELFF. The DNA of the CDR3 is TGTGCCAGCAGCCCCGGGACTAGCGGGACCGGGGAGCTGTTTTTT.

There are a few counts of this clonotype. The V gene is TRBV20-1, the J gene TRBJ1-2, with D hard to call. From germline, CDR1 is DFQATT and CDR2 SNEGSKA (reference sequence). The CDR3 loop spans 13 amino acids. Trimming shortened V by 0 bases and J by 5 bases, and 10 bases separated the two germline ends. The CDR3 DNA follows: TGCAGTGCTAGAGATTACCACATATATGGCTACACCTTC. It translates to CSARDYHIYGYTF.

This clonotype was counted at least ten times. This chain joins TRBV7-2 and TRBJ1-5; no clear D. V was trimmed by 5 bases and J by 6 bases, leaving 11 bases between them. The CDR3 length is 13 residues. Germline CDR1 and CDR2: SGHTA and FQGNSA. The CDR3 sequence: CASSQTGRQPQHF. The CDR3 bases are TGTGCCAGCAGCCAGACGGGTCGTCAGCCCCAGCATTTT.

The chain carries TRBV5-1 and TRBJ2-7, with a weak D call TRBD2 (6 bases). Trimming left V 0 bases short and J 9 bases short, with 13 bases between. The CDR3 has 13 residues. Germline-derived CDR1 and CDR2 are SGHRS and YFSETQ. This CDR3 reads CASSLVGGRAQYF. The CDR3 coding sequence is TGCGCCAGCAGCTTGGTTGGAGGGCGCGCGCAGTACTTC.

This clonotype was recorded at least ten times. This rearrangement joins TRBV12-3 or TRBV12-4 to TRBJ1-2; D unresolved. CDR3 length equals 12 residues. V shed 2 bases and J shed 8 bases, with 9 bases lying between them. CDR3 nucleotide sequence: TGTGCCAGCAGTTTATCGCCAGTCGGCTACACCTTC. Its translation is CASSLSPVGYTF.

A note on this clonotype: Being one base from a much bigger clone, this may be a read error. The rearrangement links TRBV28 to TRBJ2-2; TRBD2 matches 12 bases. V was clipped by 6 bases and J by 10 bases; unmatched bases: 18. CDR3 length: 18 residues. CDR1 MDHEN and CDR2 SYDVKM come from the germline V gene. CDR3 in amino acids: CASSHDNGLAGPLKELFF. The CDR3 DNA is TGTGCCAGCAGCCACGACAATGGACTAGCGGGGCCATTGAAGGAGCTGTTTTTT.

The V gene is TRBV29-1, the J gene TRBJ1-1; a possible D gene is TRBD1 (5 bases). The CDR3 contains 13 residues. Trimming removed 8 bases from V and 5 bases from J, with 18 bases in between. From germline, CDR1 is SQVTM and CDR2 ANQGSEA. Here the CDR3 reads CSSGGPQGTEAFF. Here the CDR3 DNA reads TGCAGCTCCGGCGGGCCTCAGGGAACTGAAGCTTTCTTT.

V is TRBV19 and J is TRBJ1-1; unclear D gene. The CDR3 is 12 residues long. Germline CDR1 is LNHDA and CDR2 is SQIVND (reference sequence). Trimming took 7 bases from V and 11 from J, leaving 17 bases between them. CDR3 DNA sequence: TGTGCCAGTATTGACCCCCGAAGGAGCGCTTTCTTT. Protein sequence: CASIDPRRSAFF.

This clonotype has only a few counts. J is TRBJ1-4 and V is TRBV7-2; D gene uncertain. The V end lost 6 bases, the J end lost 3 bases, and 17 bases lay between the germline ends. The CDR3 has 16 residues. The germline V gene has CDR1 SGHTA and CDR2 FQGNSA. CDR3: CASSSTLGRPNEKLFF. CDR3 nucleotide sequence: TGTGCCAGCAGTTCTACGTTGGGCCGCCCTAATGAAAAACTGTTTTTT.